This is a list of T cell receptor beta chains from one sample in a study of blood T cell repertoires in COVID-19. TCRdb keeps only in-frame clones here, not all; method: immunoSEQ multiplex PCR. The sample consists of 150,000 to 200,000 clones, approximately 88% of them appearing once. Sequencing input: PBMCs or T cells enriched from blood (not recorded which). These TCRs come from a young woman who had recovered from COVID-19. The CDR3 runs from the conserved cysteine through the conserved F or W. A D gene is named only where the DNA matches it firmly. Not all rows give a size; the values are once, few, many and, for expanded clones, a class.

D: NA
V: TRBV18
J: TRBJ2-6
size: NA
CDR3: CASSPPLGTRANSGANVLTF
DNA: TGTGCCAGCTCACCACCCCTCGGGACAAGGGCGAACTCTGGGGCCAACGTCCTGACTTTC

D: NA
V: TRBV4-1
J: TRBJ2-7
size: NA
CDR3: CASSLGRAGFMNEQYF
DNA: TGCGCCAGCAGCCTGGGCCGGGCAGGGTTTATGAACGAGCAGTACTTC

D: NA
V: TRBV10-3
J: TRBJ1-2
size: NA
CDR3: CAISPVGEGGSYGYTF
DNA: TGTGCCATCAGTCCCGTCGGGGAGGGGGGGAGCTATGGCTACACCTTC

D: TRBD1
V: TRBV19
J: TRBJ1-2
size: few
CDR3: CASSPDRGPNYGYTF
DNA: TGTGCCAGTAGCCCCGACAGGGGACCAAACTATGGCTACACCTTC

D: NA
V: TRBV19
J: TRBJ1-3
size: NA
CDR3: CASRRGESSGNTIYF
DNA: TGTGCCAGCCGACGGGGAGAGAGCTCTGGAAACACCATATATTTT

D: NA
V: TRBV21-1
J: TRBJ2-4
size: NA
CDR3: CASSKWERGAKNIQYF
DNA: TGTGCCAGCAGCAAATGGGAACGGGGTGCCAAAAACATTCAGTACTTC

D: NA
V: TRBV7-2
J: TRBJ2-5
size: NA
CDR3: CASSLPWEETQYF
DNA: TGTGCCAGCAGCTTACCGTGGGAGGAGACCCAGTACTTC

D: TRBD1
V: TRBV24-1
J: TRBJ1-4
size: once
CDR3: CATRGQGAPNEKLFF
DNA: TGTGCCACCAGGGGACAGGGGGCTCCTAATGAAAAACTGTTTTTT

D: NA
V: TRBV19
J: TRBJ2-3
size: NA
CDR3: CASSIGRVADTQYF
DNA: TGTGCCAGTAGTATAGGGAGGGTGGCAGATACGCAGTATTTT

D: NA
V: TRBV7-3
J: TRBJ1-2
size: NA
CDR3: CASSLPVGYTF
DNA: TGTGCCAGCAGCTTACCCGTCGGCTACACCTTC

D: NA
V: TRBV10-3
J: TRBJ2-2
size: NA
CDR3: CAIGASVAGELFF
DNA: TGTGCCATCGGGGCTAGCGTAGCCGGGGAGCTGTTTTTT

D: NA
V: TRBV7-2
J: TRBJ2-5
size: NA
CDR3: CASSINSMSQYF
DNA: TGTGCCAGCAGCATCAATAGTATGTCCCAGTACTTC

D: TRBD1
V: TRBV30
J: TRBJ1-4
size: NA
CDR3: CAWSGGMDEKLFF
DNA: TGTGCCTGGTCAGGGGGGATGGATGAAAAACTGTTTTTT

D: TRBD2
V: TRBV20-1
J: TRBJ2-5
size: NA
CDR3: CSASGVLAAQETQYF
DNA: TGCAGTGCTAGTGGGGTCCTAGCGGCCCAAGAGACCCAGTACTTC

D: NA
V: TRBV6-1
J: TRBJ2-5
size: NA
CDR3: CASSEPAEGTQYF
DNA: TGTGCCAGCAGTGAACCGGCCGAGGGGACCCAGTACTTC

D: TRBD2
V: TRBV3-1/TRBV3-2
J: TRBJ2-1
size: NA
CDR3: CASSSGAQKYNEQFF
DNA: TGTGCCAGCAGCAGCGGGGCACAAAAGTACAATGAGCAGTTCTTC

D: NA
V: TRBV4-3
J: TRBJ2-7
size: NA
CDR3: CASSQDLWQGGMVEQYF
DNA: TGCGCCAGCAGCCAAGATCTTTGGCAGGGAGGTATGGTCGAGCAGTACTTC

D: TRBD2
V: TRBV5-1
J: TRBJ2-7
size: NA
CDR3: CASTPTSGGTYEQYF
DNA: TGCGCCAGCACACCAACTAGCGGTGGAACCTACGAGCAGTACTTC

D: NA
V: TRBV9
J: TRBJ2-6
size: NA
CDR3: CASSPESEGAAGANVLTF
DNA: TGTGCCAGCAGCCCCGAATCGGAGGGGGCTGCTGGGGCCAACGTCCTGACTTTC

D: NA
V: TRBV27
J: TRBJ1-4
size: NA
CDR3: CASSFLSGRTNEKLFF
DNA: TGTGCCAGCAGTTTTCTCTCCGGGAGGACTAATGAAAAACTGTTTTTT

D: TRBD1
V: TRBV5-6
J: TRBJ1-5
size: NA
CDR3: CASSFGQGLGQPQHF
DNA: TGTGCCAGCAGCTTCGGACAGGGTTTGGGGCAGCCCCAGCATTTT

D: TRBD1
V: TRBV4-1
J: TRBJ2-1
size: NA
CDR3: CASSLDSIQGAVGNEQFF
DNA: TGCGCCAGCAGCCTTGATTCCATACAGGGGGCAGTGGGAAATGAGCAGTTCTTC

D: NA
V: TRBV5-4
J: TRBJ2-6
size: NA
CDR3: CASSPDSSGANVLTF
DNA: TGTGCCAGCAGCCCTGATAGCTCTGGGGCCAACGTCCTGACTTTC

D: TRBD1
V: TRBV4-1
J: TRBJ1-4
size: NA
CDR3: CASSQAWTGLATNEKLFF
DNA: TGCGCCAGCAGCCAGGCTTGGACAGGACTTGCAACTAATGAAAAACTGTTTTTT

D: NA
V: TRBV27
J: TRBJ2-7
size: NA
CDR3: CASSFLQSYEQYF
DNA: TGTGCCAGCAGTTTTTTACAGTCCTACGAGCAGTACTTC

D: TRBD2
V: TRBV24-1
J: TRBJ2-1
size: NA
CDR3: CATHSSGRAGEQFF
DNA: TGTGCCACCCACTCTAGCGGGAGGGCCGGGGAGCAGTTCTTC

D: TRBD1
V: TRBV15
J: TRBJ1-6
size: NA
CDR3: CATSRDWDRKSSPLHF
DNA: TGTGCCACCAGCAGAGATTGGGACAGGAAGAGTTCACCCCTCCACTTT

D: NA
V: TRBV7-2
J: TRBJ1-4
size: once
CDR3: CASRTNPGATNEKLFF
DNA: TGTGCCAGCAGGACGAACCCGGGAGCAACTAATGAAAAACTGTTTTTT

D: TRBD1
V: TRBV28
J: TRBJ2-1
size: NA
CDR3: CASSPDRVWDEQFF
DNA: TGTGCCAGCAGTCCTGACAGGGTGTGGGATGAGCAGTTCTTC

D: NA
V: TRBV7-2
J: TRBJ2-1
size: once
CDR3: CASSLVGDPRYNEQFF
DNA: TGTGCCAGCAGCTTAGTAGGGGATCCGCGATACAATGAGCAGTTCTTC

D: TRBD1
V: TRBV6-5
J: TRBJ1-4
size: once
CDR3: CASRRLTGAHEKLFF
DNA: TGTGCCAGCAGACGCTTGACAGGGGCACACGAAAAACTGTTTTTT

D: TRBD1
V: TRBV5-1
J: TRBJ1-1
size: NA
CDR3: CASSLWARTGPQAFF
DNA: TGCGCCAGCAGCTTGTGGGCCCGGACAGGCCCCCAGGCTTTCTTT

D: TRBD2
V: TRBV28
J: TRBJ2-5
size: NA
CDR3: CASAAGPGLAGGPRETQYF
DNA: TGTGCCAGCGCTGCCGGACCGGGACTAGCGGGAGGGCCAAGGGAGACCCAGTACTTC

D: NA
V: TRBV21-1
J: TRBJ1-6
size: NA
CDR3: CASSGSGQVYNSPLHF
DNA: TGTGCCAGCAGCGGAAGTGGACAGGTGTATAATTCACCCCTCCACTTT

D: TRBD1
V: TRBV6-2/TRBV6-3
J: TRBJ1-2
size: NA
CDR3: CASSTGVGGYTF
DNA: TGTGCCAGCAGTACAGGGGTTGGTGGCTACACCTTC

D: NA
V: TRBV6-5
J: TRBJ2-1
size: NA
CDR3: CASSPRQPRNEQFF
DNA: TGTGCCAGCAGTCCCCGACAGCCAAGAAATGAGCAGTTCTTC

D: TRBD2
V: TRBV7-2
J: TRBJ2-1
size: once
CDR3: CASSISPYLAGGRREQFF
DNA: TGTGCCAGCAGCATCTCCCCGTATCTAGCGGGGGGGCGGCGTGAGCAGTTCTTC

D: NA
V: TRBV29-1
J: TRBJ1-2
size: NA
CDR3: CSGAGSGYGYTF
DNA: TGCAGCGGGGCGGGTAGCGGCTATGGCTACACCTTC

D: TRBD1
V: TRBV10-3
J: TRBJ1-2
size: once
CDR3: CAILDRGLLPNYGYTF
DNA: TGTGCCATCCTCGACAGGGGGCTACTTCCCAACTATGGCTACACCTTC

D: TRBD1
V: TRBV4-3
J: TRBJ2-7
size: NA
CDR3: CASSQGETGSLKQYF
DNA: TGCGCCAGCAGCCAAGGGGAGACAGGGTCCTTGAAGCAGTACTTC

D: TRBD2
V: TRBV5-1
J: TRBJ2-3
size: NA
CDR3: CASSLGLAGGTTDTQYF
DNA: TGCGCCAGCAGCTTGGGACTAGCGGGGGGGACCACAGATACGCAGTATTTT

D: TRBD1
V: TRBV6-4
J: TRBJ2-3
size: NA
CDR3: CASSATGEADTQYF
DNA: TGTGCCAGCAGTGCGACAGGGGAAGCAGATACGCAGTATTTT